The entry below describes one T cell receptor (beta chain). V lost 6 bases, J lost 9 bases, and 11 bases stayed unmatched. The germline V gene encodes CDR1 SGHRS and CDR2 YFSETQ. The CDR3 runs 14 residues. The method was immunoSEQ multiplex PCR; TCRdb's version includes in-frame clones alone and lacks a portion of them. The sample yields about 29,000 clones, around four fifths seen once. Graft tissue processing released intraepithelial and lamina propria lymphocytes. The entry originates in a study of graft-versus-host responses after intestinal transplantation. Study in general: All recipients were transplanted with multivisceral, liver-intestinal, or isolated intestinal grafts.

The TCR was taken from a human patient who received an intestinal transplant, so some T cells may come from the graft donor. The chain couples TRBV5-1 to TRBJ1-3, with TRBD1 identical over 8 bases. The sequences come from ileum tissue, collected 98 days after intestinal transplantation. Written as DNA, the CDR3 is TGCGCCAGCACTGCGGGACAGGAAATTGGCACCATATATTTT. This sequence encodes CASTAGQEIGTIYF.